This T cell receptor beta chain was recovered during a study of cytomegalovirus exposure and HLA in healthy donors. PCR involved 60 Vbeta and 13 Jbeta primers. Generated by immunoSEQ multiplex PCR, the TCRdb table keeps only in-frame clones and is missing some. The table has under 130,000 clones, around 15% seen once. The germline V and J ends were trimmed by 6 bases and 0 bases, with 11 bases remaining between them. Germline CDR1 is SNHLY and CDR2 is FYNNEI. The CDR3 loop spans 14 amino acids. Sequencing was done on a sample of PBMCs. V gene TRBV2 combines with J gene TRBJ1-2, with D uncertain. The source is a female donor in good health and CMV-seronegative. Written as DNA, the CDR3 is TGTGCCAGCAGGGCCGACTGGACTAACTATGGCTACACCTTC. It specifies CASRADWTNYGYTF.